This T cell receptor beta chain derives from a study of blood T cell repertoires in COVID-19. Study information: Whether acute or convalescent, the COVID-19 samples came from the United States, Italy and Spain. PBMCs, B-cell-depleted T cells, or T cells provided the cDNA or gDNA that made up the material.

Germline values: CDR1 MGHRA, CDR2 YSYEKL. V shed 6 bases and J shed 0 bases, with 14 bases lying between them. The CDR3 length is 15 residues. Original data processing: Reference gene primer amplification yielded estimated nucleated cell counts. Only in-frame clones appear in the TCRdb table, and some are missing; sequencing was by immunoSEQ multiplex PCR. The V and J calls and clone size were taken over from that table, and D and trimming were inferred from the DNA. The profile shows fewer than 80,000 clones, around 87% of them singletons. This chain uses TRBV4-1 with TRBJ1-1, with D uncertain. The specimen sequenced was peripheral blood. The TCR sequence derives from a man in his 70s with acute or convalescent COVID-19. The CDR3 DNA follows: TGCGCCAGCAGAACTTTACGGACTATGAACACTGAAGCTTTCTTT. Translating gives CASRTLRTMNTEAFF.